Listed here are 28 T cell receptor beta chains from one sample, sequenced in a study of control samples from healthy donors and cancer patients. Clones were sequenced by immunoSEQ multiplex PCR, and TCRdb holds only the in-frame ones, with some missing. The table has roughly 130,000 clones, around nine tenths seen once. The sample taken for sequencing was blood. The origin of the receptors is a man between 50 and 59 years old in good health.

The chain is built from TRBV5-5 and TRBJ2-7; D may match TRBD1 or TRBD2 (5 bases each). Germline assignment: CDR1 SGHKS and CDR2 YYEKEE (reference sequence). Trimming stripped 4 bases from V and 2 bases from J, with 16 bases between. There are 15 residues in the CDR3. The CDR3 nucleotides read TGTGCCAGCAGCATCCCGGGGCGAGGGACCTACGAGCAGTACTTC. As protein: CASSIPGRGTYEQYF.

The CDR3 region is CSVATGSSYNEQFF. The CDR3 coding sequence is TGCAGCGTTGCTACAGGGAGCTCCTACAATGAGCAGTTCTTC. This chain links TRBV29-1 with TRBJ2-1; tentative D call: TRBD1 (6 bases). This CDR3 is 14 amino acids long. Germline loops: CDR1 SQVTM, CDR2 ANQGSEA. V lost 4 bases, J lost 0 bases, and 10 bases lay in between.

The J gene is TRBJ1-4, the V gene TRBV30, with D uncertain. The CDR3 contains 15 residues. Germline V gene lookup returns CDR1 GTSNPN and CDR2 SVGIG (reference sequence). The V end lost 3 bases, the J end lost 2 bases, and 13 bases lay between the germline ends. The CDR3 here is CAWSANGWTNEKLFF. The CDR3 nucleotides read TGTGCCTGGAGCGCTAACGGGTGGACTAATGAAAAACTGTTTTTT.

The J gene is TRBJ1-6, the V gene TRBV9; D is perhaps TRBD1 (6 bases). CDR3 size: 14 residues. Germline V gene data show CDR1 as SGDLS and CDR2 as YYNGEE. V lost 2 bases and J 7 bases, leaving 10 bases between the germline ends. The CDR3 spells CASSVGGQNSPLHF. As DNA, the CDR3 is TGTGCCAGCAGCGTTGGGGGGCAAAATTCACCCCTCCACTTT.

V is TRBV2 and J is TRBJ2-3; 9 positions agree with TRBD2. In germline, CDR1 is SNHLY, CDR2 FYNNEI. With 6 bases clipped from V and 2 bases from J, the junction kept 6 bases outside the gene matches. This CDR3 has 15 amino acids. CDR3 region: CASRSRGLATDTQYF. In DNA, the CDR3 is TGTGCCAGCAGAAGCCGGGGACTAGCCACAGATACGCAGTATTTT.

The chain joins TRBV4-1 to TRBJ2-7; D gene unclear. CDR1 MGHRA and CDR2 YSYEKL come from the germline V gene. This CDR3 is built from 17 residues. The ends were cut back, 0 bases at V and 2 bases at J, with 17 bases in the middle. The CDR3 is CASSQERIFAPTYEQYF. In nucleotides, the CDR3 is TGCGCCAGCAGCCAAGAAAGGATCTTCGCCCCTACCTACGAGCAGTACTTC.

This clone appeared a single time. The chain uses TRBV9 and TRBJ1-5; D perhaps matches TRBD1 (5 bases). V was clipped by 0 bases and J by 8 bases, with 9 bases between them. This CDR3 region has 13 residues. Looked up from germline, CDR1 is SGDLS and CDR2 is YYNGEE. CDR3 sequence (DNA): TGTGCCAGCAGCGTAGCTACGACAGAGCCCCAGCATTTT. Translation: CASSVATTEPQHF.

The chain links TRBV19 to TRBJ1-2, with TRBD1 matching over 7 bases. Unmatched junction bases numbered 6, after V lost 5 bases and J lost 3 bases. From germline, CDR1 is LNHDA and CDR2 SQIVND (reference sequence). The CDR3 has 14 amino acids. The CDR3 reads CASSDSDRYYGYTF. CDR3 DNA: TGTGCCAGTAGTGATTCGGACAGGTACTATGGCTACACCTTC.

The chain carries TRBV5-6 and TRBJ2-7, with unresolved D. The CDR3 extends over 13 amino acids. CDR1 is SGHDT, CDR2 YYEEEE, per germline. The germline V and J ends were trimmed by 1 base and 6 bases, with 11 bases remaining between them. CDR3 residues: CASSLWSGREQYF. CDR3 nucleotide sequence: TGTGCCAGCAGCTTGTGGTCCGGGCGCGAGCAGTACTTC.

The gene calls are TRBV7-9 and TRBJ2-1; D call uncertain. Trimming took off 3 bases at V and 4 bases at J, with 10 bases between the two ends. The CDR3 has 14 residues. Germline lookup yields CDR1 SEHNR and CDR2 FQNEAQ (reference sequence). The CDR3, as DNA: TGTGCCAGCAGCTTTTTAGACGGATACAATGAGCAGTTCTTC. It codes for CASSFLDGYNEQFF.

This clone has a handful of counts. The same CDR3 also results from other DNA sequences found in this sample. This chain links TRBV5-6 with TRBJ1-1; no firm D call. This CDR3 contains 12 residues. Germline CDR1 SGHDT, CDR2 YYEEEE. V was cut by 1 base and J by 4 bases, with 5 bases left in between. DNA of the CDR3: TGTGCCAGCAGCTTGAGAGTCACTGAAGCTTTCTTT. It encodes CASSLRVTEAFF.

The chain has TRBV10-3 and TRBJ1-2; 8 bases match TRBD1. V dropped 2 bases and J dropped 8; count of bases not matched to a gene: 10. The CDR3 runs 15 residues. The germline CDR1 and CDR2 sequences are ENHRY and SYGVKD. The CDR3 DNA reads as TGTGCCATCAGTGAGCCGGAACGGACAGGGCAAGGCTACACCTTC. As protein: CAISEPERTGQGYTF.

The J gene is TRBJ2-3, the V gene TRBV4-1; 7 nucleotides agree with TRBD1. Trimming at V came to 4 bases and at J to 0 bases, leaving 10 bases not matched to a gene. Germline assignment: CDR1 MGHRA and CDR2 YSYEKL. The CDR3 spans 17 residues. CDR3 in amino acids: CASSLLATGSSTDTQYF. The CDR3 nucleotides are TGCGCCAGCAGCCTCCTCGCGACAGGGTCTAGCACAGATACGCAGTATTTT.

This chain links TRBV6-5 with TRBJ1-2; D possibly corresponds to TRBD1 (6 bases). Germline V lookup: CDR1 MNHEY, CDR2 SVGAGI. CDR3 length: 14 amino acids. Trimming took off 6 bases at V and 2 bases at J, with 13 bases between the two ends. In DNA form, the CDR3 reads TGTGCCAGCAGGGTAGACAGGATCAACTATGGCTACACCTTC. Translation: CASRVDRINYGYTF.

The chain is built from TRBV5-1 and TRBJ2-3, with D tentatively TRBD1 (6 bases). The CDR3 has 15 amino acids. Germline-derived CDR1 and CDR2 are SGHRS and YFSETQ. Trimming took off 5 bases at V and 3 bases at J, with 16 bases between the two ends. CDR3 amino acids: CASRYRERKTDTQYF. The DNA for the CDR3 is TGCGCCAGCAGGTACAGGGAAAGGAAAACAGATACGCAGTATTTT.

This clone showed up just once. The genes are TRBV5-4 and TRBJ1-1, with D tentatively TRBD1 (5 bases). V lost 4 bases, J lost 5 bases, and 15 bases lay in between. CDR1 is SGHNT and CDR2 is YYREEE in the germline V gene (reference sequence). CDR3 size: 14 residues. The CDR3: CASSPSGAGTEAFF. CDR3 in DNA: TGTGCCAGCAGCCCCTCTGGGGCGGGAACTGAAGCTTTCTTT.

The table lists this clone with a count of one. The rearrangement joins TRBV7-2 to TRBJ2-5; D not resolved. The CDR3 has 16 amino acids. V shed 4 bases and J shed 7 bases, with 22 bases lying between them. Germline V gives CDR1 SGHTA, CDR2 FQGNSA. CDR3 DNA sequence: TGTGCCAGCAGCTCCCGGCCCGGGCTCGAATCGGGGACCCAGTACTTC. Translating gives CASSSRPGLESGTQYF. Drawing the rest from reference TRBV7-2 and TRBJ2-5, the complete variable domain is GAGVSQSPSNKVTEKGKDVELRCDPISGHTALYWYRQSLGQGLEFLIYFQGNSAPDKSGLPSDRFSAERTGGSVSTLTIQRTQQEDSAVYLCASSSRPGLESGTQYFGPGTRLLVL.

The gene calls are TRBV30 and TRBJ2-5, with 8 bases identical to TRBD2. Germline CDR1 GTSNPN, CDR2 SVGIG (reference sequence). This CDR3 region has 15 residues. The junction had 16 bases not matched to a gene; V was cut back by 3 bases and J by 10 bases. The CDR3 loop is CAWSVGLAPVRGQYF. In DNA, the CDR3 is TGTGCCTGGAGCGTAGGACTAGCTCCCGTTAGGGGCCAGTACTTC.

V usage is TRBV6-1 and J usage is TRBJ1-5, with D hard to call. Germline loops: CDR1 MNHNS, CDR2 SASEGT. CDR3 length: 15 residues. The ends were cut back, 2 bases at V and 1 base at J, with 9 bases in the middle. CDR3 coding DNA: TGTGCCAGCAGTGAACGAGGGTACAGCAATCAGCCCCAGCATTTT. It specifies CASSERGYSNQPQHF.

The chain carries TRBV29-1 and TRBJ2-3; no reliable D call. In germline, CDR1 is SQVTM, CDR2 ANQGSEA. Between the trimmed V and J ends, which lost 6 bases and 5 bases, there was a span of 6 bases. The CDR3 sequence is 10 residues long. The CDR3 DNA reads as TGCAGCGTCGACCAAGATACGCAGTATTTT. Protein sequence: CSVDQDTQYF.

The genes are TRBV3-1 (or the pseudogene TRBV3-2) and TRBJ2-2; TRBD1 is a possible D gene (5 bases). This CDR3 has 13 residues. Germline V CDR1 and CDR2: LGHDT, YNNKEL (reference sequence). V lost 6 bases, J lost 6 bases, and 11 bases lay in between. Written as DNA, the CDR3 is TGTGCCAGCAGGGCAGGGCTCTCCGGGGAGCTGTTTTTT. Encoded protein: CASRAGLSGELFF.

This chain connects TRBV6-5 to TRBJ1-2; D not certain. V was pared by 6 bases and J by 0 bases, with 14 bases between. The V gene's germline CDR1 is MNHEY and CDR2 SVGAGI. The CDR3 spans 15 residues. The CDR3 DNA follows: TGTGCCAGCAGCCTGACGGAATCAGCTAACTATGGCTACACCTTC. This translates into CASSLTESANYGYTF.

This chain connects TRBV6-5 to TRBJ2-7, with D perhaps TRBD2 (5 bases). This CDR3 comprises 12 residues. Germline V CDR1 and CDR2: MNHEY, SVGAGI. The ends were cut back, 11 bases at V and 7 bases at J, with 18 bases in the middle. The CDR3 nucleotides are TGTGCCTCGGGGTTACGGGTGGGGGAGCAGTACTTC. This codes for CASGLRVGEQYF.

The chain's CDR3 is CASRVSSGNQPQHF. The CDR3 DNA reads as TGTGCCAGCAGGGTCAGTTCCGGCAATCAGCCCCAGCATTTT. The chain couples TRBV2 to TRBJ1-5; D is uncertain. Germline loops: CDR1 SNHLY, CDR2 FYNNEI. The CDR3 has 14 residues. Trimming removed 6 bases at V and 2 bases at J, with 11 bases between.

The chain recombines TRBV4-1 with TRBJ2-7, with D hard to call. The germline V gene encodes CDR1 MGHRA and CDR2 YSYEKL. The CDR3 has 11 residues. V was clipped by 1 base and J by 6 bases, with 4 bases between them. The CDR3 loop is CASSQGREQYF. In nucleotides, the CDR3 is TGCGCCAGCAGCCAAGGGCGCGAGCAGTACTTC.

This clone has more than one count but fewer than ten. This chain uses TRBV11-2 with TRBJ2-7; maybe TRBD1 (6 bases). The V end was cut by 2 bases, the J end by 1 base, with 9 bases between. This CDR3 contains 14 residues. The germline V gene has CDR1 SGHAT and CDR2 FQNNGV. DNA of the CDR3: TGTGCCAGCAGCTTACAGGGGTGGTCCTACGAGCAGTACTTC. Its protein product is CASSLQGWSYEQYF.

This chain's CDR3 is CASSIGHRSSYNEQFF. The DNA of the CDR3 is TGTGCCAGTAGTATAGGGCACAGGAGCTCCTACAATGAGCAGTTCTTC. This chain uses TRBV19 with TRBJ2-1, with TRBD1 as a possible D gene (5 bases). Germline V gene sequence: CDR1 LNHDA, CDR2 SQIVND (reference sequence). The CDR3 contains 16 residues. Trimming removed 1 base at V and 0 bases at J, with 10 bases between.

The V gene is TRBV2, the J gene TRBJ1-5; 9 nucleotides line up with TRBD1. V lost 8 bases to trimming and J lost 8 bases; unmatched junction nucleotides: 7. Looked up from germline, CDR1 is SNHLY and CDR2 is FYNNEI. The CDR3 length is 13 residues. CDR3 DNA: TGTGCCAGCGAACGGGGACAGGGTAAGCCCCAGCATTTT. It codes for CASERGQGKPQHF.